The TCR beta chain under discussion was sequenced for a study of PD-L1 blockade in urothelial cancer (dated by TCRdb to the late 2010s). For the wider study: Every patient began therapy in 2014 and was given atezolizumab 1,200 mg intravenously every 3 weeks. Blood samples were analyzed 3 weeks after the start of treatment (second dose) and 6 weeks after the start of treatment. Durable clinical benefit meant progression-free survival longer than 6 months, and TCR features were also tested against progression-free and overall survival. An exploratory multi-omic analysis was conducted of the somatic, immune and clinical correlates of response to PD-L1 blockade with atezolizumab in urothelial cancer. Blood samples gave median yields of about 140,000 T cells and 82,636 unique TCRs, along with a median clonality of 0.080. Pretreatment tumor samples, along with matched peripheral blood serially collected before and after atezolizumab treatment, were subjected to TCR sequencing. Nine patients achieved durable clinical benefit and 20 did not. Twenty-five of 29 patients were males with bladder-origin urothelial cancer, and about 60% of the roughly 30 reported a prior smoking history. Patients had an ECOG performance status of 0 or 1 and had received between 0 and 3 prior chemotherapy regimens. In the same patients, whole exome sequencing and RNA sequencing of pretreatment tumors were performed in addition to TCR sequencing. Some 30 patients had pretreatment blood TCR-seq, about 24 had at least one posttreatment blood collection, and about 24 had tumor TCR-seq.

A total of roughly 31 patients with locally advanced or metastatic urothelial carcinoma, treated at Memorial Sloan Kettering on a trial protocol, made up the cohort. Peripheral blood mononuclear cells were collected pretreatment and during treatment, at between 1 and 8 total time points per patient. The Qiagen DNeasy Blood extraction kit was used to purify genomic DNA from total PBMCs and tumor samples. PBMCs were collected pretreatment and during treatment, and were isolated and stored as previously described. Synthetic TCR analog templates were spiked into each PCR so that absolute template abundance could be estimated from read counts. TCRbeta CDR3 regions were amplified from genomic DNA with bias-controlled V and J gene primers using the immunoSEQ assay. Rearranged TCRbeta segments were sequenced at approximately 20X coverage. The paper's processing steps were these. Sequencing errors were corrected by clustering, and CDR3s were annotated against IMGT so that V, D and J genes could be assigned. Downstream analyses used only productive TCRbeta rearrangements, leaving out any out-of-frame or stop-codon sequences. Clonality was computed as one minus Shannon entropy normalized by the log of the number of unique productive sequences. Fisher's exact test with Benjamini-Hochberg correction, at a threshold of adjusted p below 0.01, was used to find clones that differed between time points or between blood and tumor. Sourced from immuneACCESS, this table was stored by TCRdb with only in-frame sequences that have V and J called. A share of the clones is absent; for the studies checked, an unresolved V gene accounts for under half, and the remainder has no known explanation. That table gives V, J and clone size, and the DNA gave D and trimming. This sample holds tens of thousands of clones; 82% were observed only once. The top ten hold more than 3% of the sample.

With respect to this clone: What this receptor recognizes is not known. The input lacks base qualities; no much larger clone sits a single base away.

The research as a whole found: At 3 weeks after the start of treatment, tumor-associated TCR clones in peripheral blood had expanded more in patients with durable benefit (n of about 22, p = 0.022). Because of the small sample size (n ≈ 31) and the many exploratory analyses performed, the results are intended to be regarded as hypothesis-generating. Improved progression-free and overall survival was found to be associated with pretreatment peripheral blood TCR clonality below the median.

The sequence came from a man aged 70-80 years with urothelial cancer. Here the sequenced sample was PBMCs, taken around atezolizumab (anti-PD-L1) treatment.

The DNA is as follows: TGTGCCAGTAGGAGTCAGGGGGCGTCCCAGCCCCAGCATTTT. This sequence encodes CASRSQGASQPQHF. The chain was built from TRBV19 and TRBJ1-5; TRBD1 fits 8 bases in the junction. Germline trimming: 6 bases from V, 7 bases from J; junction bases outside gene matches: 8. The CDR3 runs 14 amino acids, cysteine and phenylalanine included. The retained sequence is limited to the CDR3, 42 bases, with the frame set at the first base. Looking up the germline V gene (reference sequence) yields CDR1 LNHDA and CDR2 SQIVND.